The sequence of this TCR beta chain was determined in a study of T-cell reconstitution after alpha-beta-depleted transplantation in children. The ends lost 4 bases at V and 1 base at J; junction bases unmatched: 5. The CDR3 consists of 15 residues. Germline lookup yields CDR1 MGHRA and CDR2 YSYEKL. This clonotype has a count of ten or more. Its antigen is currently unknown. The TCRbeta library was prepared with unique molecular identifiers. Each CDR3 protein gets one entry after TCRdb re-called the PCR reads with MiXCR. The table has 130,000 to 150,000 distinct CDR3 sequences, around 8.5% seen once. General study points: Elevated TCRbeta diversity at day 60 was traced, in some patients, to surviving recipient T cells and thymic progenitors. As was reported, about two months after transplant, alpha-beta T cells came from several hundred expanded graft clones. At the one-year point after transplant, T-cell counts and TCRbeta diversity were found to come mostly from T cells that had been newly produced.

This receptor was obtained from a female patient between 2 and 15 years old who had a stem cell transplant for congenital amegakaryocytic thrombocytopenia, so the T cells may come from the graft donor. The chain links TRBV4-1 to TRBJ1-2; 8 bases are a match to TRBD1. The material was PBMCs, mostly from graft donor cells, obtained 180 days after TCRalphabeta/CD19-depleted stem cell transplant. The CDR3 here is CASSPLGQGNYGYTF. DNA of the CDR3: TGCGCCAGCAGCCCATTAGGACAGGGTAACTATGGCTACACCTTC.